The present T cell receptor beta chain was sequenced within a study of OX40 agonist ivuxolimab in advanced cancers. In the study overall: Patients received ivuxolimab, an intravenous treatment, every 2 weeks at 0.01 to 10 mg/kg. Overall study results and limits: The mean number of expanded clones was higher in CD8+ T cells than in CD4+. The study observed clonal expansion of CD4+ and CD8+ blood T cells by week 6 at 0.1 to 3.0 mg/kg.

Trimming removed 2 bases from V and 7 bases from J, with 15 bases in between. There are 15 residues in the CDR3. Per germline, CDR1 ENHRY and CDR2 SYGVKD. Blood samples were obtained at baseline, cycle 4 day 1, and cycle 7 day 1. Of note for this clone: Its specificity is not known.

The method was immunoSEQ multiplex PCR; TCRdb's version includes in-frame clones alone and lacks a portion of them. Altogether about 110,000 clones are present, roughly 90% being singletons, with the ten largest covering roughly 1.2%. The TCR comes from an adult with an advanced solid tumor such as melanoma, head and neck, liver or kidney cancer. Material: CD4+ or CD8+ T cells sorted from blood, obtained in a trial of the OX40 agonist ivuxolimab. This chain connects TRBV10-3 to TRBJ2-1; maybe TRBD2 (7 bases). CDR3 region: CAISERGGLTNEQFF. DNA for the CDR3: TGTGCCATCAGTGAGAGGGGGGGCCTAACTAATGAGCAGTTCTTC.